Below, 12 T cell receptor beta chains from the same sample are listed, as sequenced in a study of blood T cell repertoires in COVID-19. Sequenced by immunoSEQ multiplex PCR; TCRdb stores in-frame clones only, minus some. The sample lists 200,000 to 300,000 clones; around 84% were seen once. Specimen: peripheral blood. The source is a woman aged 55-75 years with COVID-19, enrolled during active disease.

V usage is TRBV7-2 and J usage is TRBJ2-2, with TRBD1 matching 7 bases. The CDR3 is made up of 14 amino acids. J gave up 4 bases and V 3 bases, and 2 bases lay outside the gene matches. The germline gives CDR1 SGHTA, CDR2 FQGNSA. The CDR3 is CASSLTGFTGELFF. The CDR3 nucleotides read TGTGCCAGCAGCTTGACAGGGTTCACCGGGGAGCTGTTTTTT.

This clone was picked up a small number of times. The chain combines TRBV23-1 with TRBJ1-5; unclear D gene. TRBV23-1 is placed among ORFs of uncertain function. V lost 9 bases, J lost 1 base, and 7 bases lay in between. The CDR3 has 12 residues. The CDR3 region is CARGLSNQPQHF. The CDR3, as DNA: TGCGCCAGAGGACTGAGCAATCAGCCCCAGCATTTT.

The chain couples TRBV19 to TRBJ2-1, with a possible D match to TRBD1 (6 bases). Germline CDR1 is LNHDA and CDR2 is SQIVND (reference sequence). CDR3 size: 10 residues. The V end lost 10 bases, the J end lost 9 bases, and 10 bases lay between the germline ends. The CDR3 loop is CATGTIEQFF. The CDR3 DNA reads TGTGCCACAGGGACAATTGAGCAGTTCTTC.

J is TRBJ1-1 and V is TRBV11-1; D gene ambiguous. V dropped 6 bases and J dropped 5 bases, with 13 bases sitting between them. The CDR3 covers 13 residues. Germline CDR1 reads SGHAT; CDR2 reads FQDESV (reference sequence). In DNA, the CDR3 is TGTGCCAGCAGACGTGGAGGTGGTACTGAAGCTTTCTTT. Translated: CASRRGGGTEAFF.

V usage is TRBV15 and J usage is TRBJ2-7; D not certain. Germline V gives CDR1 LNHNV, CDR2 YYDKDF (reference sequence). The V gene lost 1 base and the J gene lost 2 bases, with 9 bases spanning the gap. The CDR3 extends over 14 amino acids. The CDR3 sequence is CATSRVLQAYEQYF. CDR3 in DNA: TGTGCCACCAGCAGAGTTTTGCAGGCCTACGAGCAGTACTTC.

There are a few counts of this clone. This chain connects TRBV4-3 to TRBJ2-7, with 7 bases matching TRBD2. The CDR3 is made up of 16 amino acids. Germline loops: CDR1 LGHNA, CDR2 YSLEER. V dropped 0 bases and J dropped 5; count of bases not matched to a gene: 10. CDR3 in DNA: TGCGCCAGCAGCCAAGATCGGCCTAGCGGCCGCCACGAGCAGTACTTC. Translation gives CASSQDRPSGRHEQYF.

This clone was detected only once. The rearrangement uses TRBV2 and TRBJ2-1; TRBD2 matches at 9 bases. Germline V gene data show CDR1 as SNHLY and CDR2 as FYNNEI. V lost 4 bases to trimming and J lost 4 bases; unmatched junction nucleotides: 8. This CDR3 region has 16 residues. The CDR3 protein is CASSARAGGEYNEQFF. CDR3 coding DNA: TGTGCCAGCAGTGCCCGAGCGGGAGGAGAATACAATGAGCAGTTCTTC.

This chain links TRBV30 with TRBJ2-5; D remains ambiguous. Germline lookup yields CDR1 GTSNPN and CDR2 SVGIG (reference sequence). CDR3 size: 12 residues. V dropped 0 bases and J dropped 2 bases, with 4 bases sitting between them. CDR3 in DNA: TGTGCCTGGAGTGTTACACAAGAGACCCAGTACTTC. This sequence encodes CAWSVTQETQYF.

CDR3 in amino acids: CASRRSSVPSYEQYF. CDR3 nucleotide sequence: TGTGCCAGCAGGAGATCTAGCGTGCCGTCCTACGAGCAGTACTTC. The chain carries TRBV6-5 and TRBJ2-7; D is perhaps TRBD2 (6 bases). Germline V gene sequence: CDR1 MNHEY, CDR2 SVGAGI. The CDR3 sequence is 15 residues long. V lost 6 bases to trimming and J lost 1 base, with 16 bases between them.

In DNA, the CDR3 is TGTGCCAGCTCACCACGACAGGTAGAATACACTGAAGCTTTCTTT. Amino acid sequence: CASSPRQVEYTEAFF. The V call is TRBV18, the J call TRBJ1-1; TRBD1 is a possible D gene (6 bases). CDR1 and CDR2 from the germline V gene are KGHSH and LQKENI. Trimming cost V 1 base and J 3 bases, with 12 bases left between them. CDR3 size: 15 residues.

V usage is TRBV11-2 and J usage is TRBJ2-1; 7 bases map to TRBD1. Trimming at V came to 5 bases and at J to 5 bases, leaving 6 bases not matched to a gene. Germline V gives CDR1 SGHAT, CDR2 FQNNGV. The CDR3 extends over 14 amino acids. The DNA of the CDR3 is TGTGCCAGCAGCACCAAGGGGGCCCACAATGAGCAGTTCTTC. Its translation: CASSTKGAHNEQFF.

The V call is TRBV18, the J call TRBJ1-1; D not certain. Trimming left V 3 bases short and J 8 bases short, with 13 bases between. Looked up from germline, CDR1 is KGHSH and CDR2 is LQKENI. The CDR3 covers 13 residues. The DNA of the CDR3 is TGTGCCAGCTCACCCCGGAGTGTCGGAGAAGCTTTCTTT. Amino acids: CASSPRSVGEAFF.